Following are 10 T cell receptor beta chains from one sample sequenced in a study of shared clonotypes between healthy human individuals. Libraries were prepared by immunoSEQ multiplex PCR; TCRdb keeps only in-frame clonotypes and omits some of them. The sample has about 2.1 million clones, about 94% seen once. CD45RO-negative, CCR7-selected cells formed the naive CD8 fraction, which excluded terminally differentiated effector memory CD45RA+ cells. Sequencing was done on a sample of naive CD8+ T cells from PBMCs. The receptors were sampled from a man aged 18 to 29 in good health. Some clones in this sample may be carry-over from other donors' samples.

The chain is built from TRBV21-1 and TRBJ2-5; the D call in the table, TRBD1, was not verified against the DNA. TRBV21-1 represents a pseudogene. CDR3 size: 15 residues. The CDR3 is CASKERQTAQETQYF. The CDR3 DNA reads as TGTGCCAGCAAAGAGCGACAGACAGCACAAGAGACCCAGTACTTC.

Turning to this clone: The same CDR3 also results from other DNA sequences found in this sample. The chain joins TRBV10-1 to TRBJ2-7; D gene ambiguous. Trimming took 2 bases from V and 0 from J, leaving 5 bases between them. Germline V gene data show CDR1 as WNHNN and CDR2 as SYGVQD (reference sequence). This CDR3 comprises 13 residues. The CDR3 DNA reads as TGCGCCAGCAGTGAGGGAGTCTCCTACGAGCAGTACTTC. This encodes CASSEGVSYEQYF.

The chain carries TRBV19 and TRBJ1-5; the D gene is possibly TRBD1 (5 bases). Deletions cut 3 bases from V and 3 bases from J, with 9 bases between. This CDR3 has 14 amino acids. The germline CDR1 and CDR2 sequences are LNHDA and SQIVND (reference sequence). The CDR3 DNA sequence: TGTGCCAGTAGTATGACAGAGTCCAATCAGCCCCAGCATTTT. This translates into CASSMTESNQPQHF.

The chain has TRBV28 and TRBJ2-3; either TRBD1 or TRBD2 may fit D (5 bases each). Trimming left V 6 bases short and J 0 bases short, with 13 bases between. The CDR3 has 15 amino acids. Per germline, CDR1 MDHEN and CDR2 SYDVKM. CDR3 DNA sequence: TGTGCCAGCAGGCAGAGGGGCCCTAGCACAGATACGCAGTATTTT. It encodes CASRQRGPSTDTQYF.

CDR3 amino acids: CASSDGQGSDTQYF. The CDR3 nucleotides are TGTGCCAGCAGTGACGGACAGGGTTCGGATACGCAGTATTTT. J is TRBJ2-3 and V is TRBV2; TRBD1 agrees at 8 bases. The J segment lost 6 bases and the V segment lost 3 bases, leaving 5 bases of the junction unmatched. CDR1 and CDR2 from the germline V gene are SNHLY and FYNNEI. The CDR3 is 14 residues long.

This clone was observed once. J is TRBJ2-7 and V is TRBV10-2; D unclear. Trimming removed 4 bases from V and 0 bases from J, with 13 bases in between. The CDR3 loop spans 15 amino acids. Germline V CDR1 and CDR2: WSHSY, SAAADI. The CDR3 DNA sequence: TGCGCCAGCAGTGGACCGGCGGTATCCTCCTACGAGCAGTACTTC. Translated, it gives CASSGPAVSSYEQYF.

About this clone itself: The same CDR3 can be traced to other DNA sequences in this sample. This chain connects TRBV9 to TRBJ2-7, with D perhaps assigned TRBD1 or TRBD2 (6 bases each). Germline lookup yields CDR1 SGDLS and CDR2 YYNGEE. V lost 4 bases, J lost 2 bases, and 10 bases lay in between. The CDR3 runs 13 residues. CDR3 sequence (DNA): TGTGCCAGCAGCCCGGGGGCTGCCTACGAGCAGTACTTC. The encoded protein is CASSPGAAYEQYF.

The CDR3 sequence is CASFGQGTTEAFF. Here the CDR3 DNA reads TGTGCCAGCTTCGGACAGGGAACGACTGAAGCTTTCTTT. This chain uses TRBV2 with TRBJ1-1, with TRBD1 identical over 8 bases. This CDR3 spans 13 amino acids. Trimming cost V 8 bases and J 5 bases; bases outside gene matches: 7. The germline gives CDR1 SNHLY, CDR2 FYNNEI. Together with reference TRBV2 and TRBJ1-1, the CDR3 gives the full variable domain: EPEVTQTPSHQVTQMGQEVILRCVPISNHLYFYWYRQILGQKVEFLVSFYNNEISEKSEIFDDQFSVERPDGSNFTLKIRSTKLEDSAMYFCASFGQGTTEAFFGQGTRLTVV.

The chain carries TRBV13 and TRBJ1-1, with D possibly TRBD1 on 6 matching bases. Trimming shortened V by 5 bases and J by 1 base, and 17 bases separated the two germline ends. CDR1 PRHDT and CDR2 FYEKMQ come from the germline V gene (reference sequence). CDR3 length equals 16 residues. The CDR3, as DNA: TGTGCCAGCAGCCCCGGGGGCGGGGTGACGAACACTGAAGCTTTCTTT. This gives the protein CASSPGGGVTNTEAFF.

As DNA, the CDR3 is TGTGCCAGCAGGGGTGCTTGGGCTTTCTTT. Translating gives CASRGAWAFF. The chain uses TRBV6-6 and TRBJ1-1; D is undetermined. Germline V gene lookup returns CDR1 MNHNY and CDR2 SVGAGI (reference sequence). CDR3 size: 10 residues. Trimming removed 6 bases at V and 11 bases at J, with 10 bases between.